The subject of this entry is one TCR beta chain. This record comes from a study of blood T cell repertoires in COVID-19. As for the study in general: From T cells, B-cell-depleted T cells, or PBMCs came the material, which was cDNA or gDNA.

V lost 5 bases and J lost 0, with 7 bases in between. The CDR3 length is 14 residues. Germline V CDR1 and CDR2: KGHDR, SFDVKD. Participant age was about 18 to 95 years, and participants resided in fewer than 25 US areas. Participants' own reports of clinical history determined their cohort assignment. Two negative PCRs, clearance, or symptom resolution were required of recovered Cohort 3 donors. TCRdb keeps only in-frame clones here, not all; method: immunoSEQ multiplex PCR. Altogether approximately 200,000 clones are present, 85% being singletons, with the ten largest covering about 19%. The chain uses TRBV24-1 and TRBJ1-5, with no clear D. The sequencing input was PBMCs or T cells enriched from blood (not recorded which). The sequence derives from a man aged 35 to 55 who had recovered from COVID-19. DNA for the CDR3: TGTGCCACCAGTGCCGGGGATAGCAATCAGCCCCAGCATTTT. This codes for CATSAGDSNQPQHF.